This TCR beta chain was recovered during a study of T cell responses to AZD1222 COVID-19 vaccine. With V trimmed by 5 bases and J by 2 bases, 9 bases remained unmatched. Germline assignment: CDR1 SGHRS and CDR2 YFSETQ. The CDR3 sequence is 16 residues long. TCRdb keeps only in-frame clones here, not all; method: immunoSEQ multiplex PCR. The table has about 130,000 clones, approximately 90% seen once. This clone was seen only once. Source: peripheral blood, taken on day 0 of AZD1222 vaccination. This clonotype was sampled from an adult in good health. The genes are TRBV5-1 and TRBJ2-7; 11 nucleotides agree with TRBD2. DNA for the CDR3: TGCGCCAGCAGACCCCAAATAGCGGGGGGGACCTACGAGCAGTACTTC. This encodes CASRPQIAGGTYEQYF.